This T cell receptor beta chain was obtained from a study of T-cell reconstitution after alpha-beta-depleted transplantation in children. J lost 2 bases, V lost 6 bases, and 9 bases had no gene match. Germline V CDR1 and CDR2: MNHEY, SMNVEV (reference sequence). The CDR3 runs 16 residues. A TCRbeta library incorporating unique molecular identifiers was prepared. TCRdb independently ran MiXCR on the PCR reads; one entry per CDR3 protein. Seen here are about 440,000 distinct CDR3 sequences, about 45% observed once, and the top ten hold 25% to 30%. The sample here was PBMCs, taken before TCRalphabeta/CD19-depleted stem cell transplant. J is TRBJ2-7 and V is TRBV27; 11 nucleotides line up with TRBD2. This clonotype was obtained from a girl aged 2-10 years with aplastic anemia, due to receive a stem cell transplant. CDR3 in DNA: TGTGCCAGCAGACCCAAGGTAGCGGGAGGGCCCTACGAGCAGTACTTC. Protein: CASRPKVAGGPYEQYF.